Sequencing of this T cell receptor (beta chain) was carried out in a study of metastatic and nonmetastatic thyroid tumors. None of the patients had undergone any treatment ahead of thyroid surgery. The table lists this clone with many counts. Its antigen remains unknown. The V end lost 3 bases, the J end lost 0 bases, and 13 bases lay between the germline ends. Germline CDR1 is SGHRS and CDR2 is YFSETQ. The CDR3 is made up of 15 amino acids. Study results and limitations: It was reportedly found that TCR beta diversity was significantly higher in malignant thyroid tumors than in benign nodules, a difference seen in both blood and tumor samples.

Original analysis: CDR3 was compared across clinicopathological groups, and the resulting differences were used to build a distant-metastasis classifier for papillary thyroid cancer. MiXCR reprocessed the PCR reads for TCRdb. The authors' filters were not applied to this entry. The table shows more than 15,000 clones, with roughly 22% occurring only once. The sequenced sample was adjacent normal tissue. The chain has TRBV5-1 and TRBJ2-7, with D possibly matching TRBD2 (6 bases). This clonotype originated in a female donor with papillary thyroid cancer or a benign thyroid nodule (not recorded which). Some clones in this sample may be carry-over from other donors' samples. The CDR3 spells CASSSGLTSSYEQYF. The CDR3 DNA sequence: TGCGCCAGCAGCTCGGGACTGACGAGCTCCTACGAGCAGTACTTC. Using reference TRBV5-1 and TRBJ2-7 for the parts outside the CDR3, the full variable domain is KAGVTQTPRYLIKTRGQQVTLSCSPISGHRSVSWYQQTPGQGLQFLFEYFSETQRNKGNFPGRFSGRQFSNSRSEMNVSTLELGDSALYLCASSSGLTSSYEQYFGPGTRLTVT.